Presented here are 21 T cell receptor beta chains from one specimen sequenced in a study of T cells in Graves' hyperthyroidism and ophthalmopathy. Researchers took RNA transcripts and amplified the TCR beta CDR3 regions from them. During a first-round RT-PCR of the TCR CDR3, the HTBI primer set was used. TCRdb processed the multiplex PCR reads anew with MiXCR; each CDR3 protein has one entry. The sample contains hundreds of thousands of distinct CDR3 sequences, around 15% of which appear only once. Sequenced input: blood. These receptors came from a woman in her thirties or forties with Graves' ophthalmopathy.

This clonotype was picked up many times. The J gene is TRBJ2-2, the V gene TRBV10-3; 8 nucleotides align to TRBD2. The CDR3 covers 16 residues. V lost 6 bases to trimming and J lost 4 bases; unmatched junction nucleotides: 10. The germline gives CDR1 ENHRY, CDR2 SYGVKD. The CDR3: CAIRGAHSGVTGELFF. DNA for the CDR3: TGTGCCATCAGAGGGGCCCATAGCGGGGTCACCGGGGAGCTGTTTTTT.

This clonotype was seen many times. The chain joins TRBV28 to TRBJ2-7; TRBD2 matches 8 bases. The CDR3 covers 18 residues. Germline loops: CDR1 MDHEN, CDR2 SYDVKM. With V trimmed by 3 bases and J by 0 bases, 13 bases remained unmatched. CDR3: CASSFPTSAESSSYEQYF. The CDR3 DNA sequence: TGTGCCAGCAGTTTCCCGACTAGCGCCGAGTCGAGCTCCTACGAGCAGTACTTC.

This clonotype was seen repeatedly, ten times or more. The gene calls are TRBV27 and TRBJ2-7, with D perhaps TRBD1 or TRBD2 (5 bases each). This CDR3 spans 15 amino acids. Looked up from germline, CDR1 is MNHEY and CDR2 is SMNVEV (reference sequence). V shed 5 bases and J shed 3 bases, with 17 bases lying between them. For the CDR3, the DNA is TGTGCCAGCAGTCTGGGGCCCAGTGGGGGCTACGAGCAGTACTTC. Its protein is CASSLGPSGGYEQYF.

This clonotype was recorded many times. The V call is TRBV12-5, the J call TRBJ2-7; 7 bases fit TRBD1. The trim removed 9 bases at V and 3 bases at J, leaving 8 bases unmatched. This CDR3 is 13 amino acids long. Per the germline V gene, CDR1 is LGHNT and CDR2 is FRNRAP. The CDR3 DNA follows: TGTGCTAGCCGGGACAGTAATTTCTACGAGCAGTACTTC. It encodes CASRDSNFYEQYF.

In its sample, this clonotype was seen many times. This rearrangement joins TRBV24-1 to TRBJ2-7; the match to TRBD1 covers 10 bases. The ends lost 2 bases at V and 2 bases at J; junction bases unmatched: 5. Germline CDR1 reads KGHDR; CDR2 reads SFDVKD. There are 16 residues in the CDR3. The chain's CDR3 is CATSDSGTGVTYEQYF. For the CDR3, the DNA is TGTGCCACCAGTGATTCGGGGACAGGGGTCACCTACGAGCAGTACTTC.

This clonotype came up a few times. The CDR3 DNA follows: TGCAGTGCTAACCACTTAGCCGGGACTAGCGGCTACGAGCAGTACTTC. Protein: CSANHLAGTSGYEQYF. The gene calls are TRBV20-1 and TRBJ2-7; TRBD2 agrees at 11 bases. The CDR3 has 16 residues. CDR1 and CDR2 from the germline V gene are DFQATT and SNEGSKA (reference sequence). V lost 4 bases to trimming and J lost 3 bases; unmatched junction nucleotides: 11.

V usage is TRBV11-2 and J usage is TRBJ2-2; D might be TRBD2 (5 bases). CDR1 is SGHAT, CDR2 FQNNGV, per germline. V was shortened by 0 bases and J by 7 bases, with 21 bases between the two germline ends. This CDR3 is 18 amino acids long. DNA of the CDR3: TGTGCCAGCAGCTTAGAGATATCGGCGGCCCTCGGGATCGGGGAGCTGTTTTTT. The encoded protein is CASSLEISAALGIGELFF. The complete variable domain, with remaining parts taken from reference TRBV11-2 and TRBJ2-2, reads EAGVAQSPRYKIIEKRQSVAFWCNPISGHATLYWYQQILGQGPKLLIQFQNNGVVDDSQLPKDRFSAERLKGVDSTLKIQPAKLEDSAVYLCASSLEISAALGIGELFFGEGSRLTVL.

This clonotype has at least ten counts. The V call is TRBV24-1, the J call TRBJ1-2; D may be TRBD1 (5 bases). The CDR3 loop spans 13 amino acids. Germline V CDR1 and CDR2: KGHDR, SFDVKD. V was clipped by 3 bases and J by 8 bases, with 12 bases between them. DNA of the CDR3: TGTGCCACCAGTGATACCACAGGAGGAGGCTACACCTTC. Protein product: CATSDTTGGGYTF.

This clonotype was observed a handful of times. The chain joins TRBV5-1 to TRBJ2-2; D not certain. CDR1 is SGHRS, CDR2 YFSETQ, per germline. V lost 0 bases to trimming and J lost 4 bases, with 13 bases between them. This CDR3 is 16 amino acids long. DNA for the CDR3: TGCGCCAGCAGCTTGGTAGGTGTACAAGTCACCGGGGAGCTGTTTTTT. Its translation: CASSLVGVQVTGELFF.

Ten or more counts support this clonotype. V usage is TRBV15 and J usage is TRBJ2-7, with 9 bases identical to TRBD2. V gave up 1 base and J gave up 4 bases; unmatched junction bases: 11. The CDR3 has 17 amino acids. The V gene's germline CDR1 is LNHNV and CDR2 YYDKDF (reference sequence). The CDR3 DNA is TGTGCCACCAGCAGAGCGAGGGCGGGAGGGCGGACGTACGAGCAGTACTTC. It yields the protein CATSRARAGGRTYEQYF.

This clonotype was counted at least ten times. The chain recombines TRBV30 with TRBJ1-1, with 7 bases identical to TRBD1. Unmatched junction bases numbered 4, after V lost 1 base and J lost 2 bases. The CDR3 runs 14 residues. Germline CDR1 reads GTSNPN; CDR2 reads SVGIG (reference sequence). CDR3 region: CAWSAGTDNTEAFF. The CDR3 nucleotides read TGTGCCTGGAGTGCGGGGACAGATAACACTGAAGCTTTCTTT.

This clonotype was seen many times. The J gene is TRBJ2-7, the V gene TRBV6-5, with 8 bases identical to TRBD1. The CDR3 consists of 14 residues. CDR1 and CDR2 (germline): MNHEY, SVGAGI. J was trimmed by 1 base and V by 6 bases; bases with no gene match: 5. Here the CDR3 reads CASRTRDRSYEQYF. CDR3 nucleotide sequence: TGTGCCAGCAGGACTCGGGACAGGTCCTACGAGCAGTACTTC.

V is TRBV7-8 and J is TRBJ1-1; D remains ambiguous. Trimming cost V 2 bases and J 8 bases, with 12 bases left between them. Germline CDR1 reads SGHVS; CDR2 reads FQNEAQ. There are 13 residues in the CDR3. CDR3: CASSLSSKEEAFF. As DNA, the CDR3 is TGTGCCAGCAGCTTAAGCAGTAAAGAAGAAGCTTTCTTT.

This clonotype has more than one count but fewer than ten. The rearrangement links TRBV9 to TRBJ2-3; D is unclear. Germline V gene lookup returns CDR1 SGDLS and CDR2 YYNGEE. V was cut by 3 bases and J by 4 bases, with 9 bases left in between. This CDR3 is built from 13 residues. The CDR3 loop is CASSAIPADTQYF. CDR3 bases: TGTGCCAGCAGCGCCATCCCCGCAGATACGCAGTATTTT.

The sample holds many counts of this clonotype. The chain is built from TRBV28 and TRBJ2-7; 9 positions agree with TRBD1. The CDR3 consists of 14 residues. Trimming at V came to 6 bases and at J to 5 bases, leaving 8 bases not matched to a gene. Looked up from germline, CDR1 is MDHEN and CDR2 is SYDVKM. The CDR3 DNA reads TGTGCCAGCAGGACCGGGACAGGGCTCAACGAGCAGTACTTC. The encoded protein is CASRTGTGLNEQYF.

This clonotype has at least ten counts. The V call is TRBV12-3 or TRBV12-4, the J call TRBJ2-7; possibly TRBD2 for D (6 bases). V was clipped by 6 bases and J by 7 bases, with 13 bases between them. The CDR3 runs 12 residues. The CDR3 region has the DNA TGTGCCAGCAGAGGTCCGGGAGTAGAGCAGTACTTC. Its protein is CASRGPGVEQYF.

The table lists this clonotype with many counts. The chain employs TRBV2 and TRBJ2-5; 7 nucleotides align to TRBD1. V shed 6 bases and J 1 base; nucleotides not matched to a gene: 11. Germline CDR1 reads SNHLY; CDR2 reads FYNNEI. The CDR3 has 16 amino acids. The CDR3 region has the DNA TGTGCCAGCAGCCGACTAACAGGGGCCCGCCAAGAGACCCAGTACTTC. Translated, it gives CASSRLTGARQETQYF.

The chain couples TRBV19 to TRBJ2-7, with 8 bases matching TRBD2. The CDR3 length is 16 residues. V was clipped by 5 bases and J by 1 base; unmatched bases: 10. Germline CDR1 is LNHDA and CDR2 is SQIVND (reference sequence). The chain's CDR3 is CASSPSQVAGSYEQYF. In DNA form, the CDR3 reads TGTGCCAGTAGTCCCTCCCAGGTAGCGGGGTCCTACGAGCAGTACTTC.

This clonotype was seen at least ten times. The chain employs TRBV12-3 or TRBV12-4 and TRBJ2-2; D is ambiguous. The ends were cut back, 1 base at V and 0 bases at J, with 3 bases in the middle. The CDR3 covers 14 residues. The CDR3 DNA follows: TGTGCCAGCAGTTTAGTCACGAACACCGGGGAGCTGTTTTTT. Protein product: CASSLVTNTGELFF.

At least ten counts were recorded for this clonotype. V is TRBV30 and J is TRBJ1-2; 7 bases line up with TRBD1. The germline gives CDR1 GTSNPN, CDR2 SVGIG (reference sequence). CDR3 length: 12 amino acids. V was clipped by 7 bases and J by 6 bases; unmatched bases: 8. The CDR3 here is CASGQKFDGYTF. DNA for the CDR3: TGTGCCTCGGGACAGAAGTTCGATGGCTACACCTTC.

Many counts were recorded for this clonotype. The chain is built from TRBV28 and TRBJ2-5, with 7 bases aligning to TRBD2. Germline CDR1 is MDHEN and CDR2 is SYDVKM. V dropped 8 bases and J dropped 2; count of bases not matched to a gene: 5. The CDR3 is 13 residues long. Here the CDR3 DNA reads TGTGCCAGCTGGTCTAGCGGACAAGAGACCCAGTACTTC. It specifies CASWSSGQETQYF.